In its sample, the clone carrying this TCR beta chain was seen once. The antigen is not known. This specimen belongs to a study of cytomegalovirus exposure and HLA in healthy donors. Study in general: Within an early data release were around 80 million unique TCRs drawn from HLA-typed donors. Findings of the study overall: A later analysis revealed that TCR association rates differed between HLA loci, peaking at DRB1 and bottoming out at HLA-C. The study designated 150 to 200 TCR beta chains cytomegalovirus-associated. Analyses of presence/absence relied on an assumption of roughly uniform sequencing depth across donors.

60 Vbeta and 13 Jbeta primers were used in PCR. Produced via immunoSEQ multiplex PCR; TCRdb's table is partial and in-frame only. The profile shows more than 150,000 clones, around four fifths of them singletons. The germline gives CDR1 LGHNA, CDR2 YNFKEQ. With 4 bases removed from V and 2 bases from J, the gap between germline ends came to 15 bases. The CDR3 runs to 15 residues. Sequencing was done on a sample of PBMCs. The clonotype was recovered from a young woman in good health and CMV-seronegative. The chain joins TRBV4-2 to TRBJ2-7; D remains ambiguous. CDR3 region: CASSPRHSGPYEQYF. The CDR3 DNA reads as TGTGCCAGCAGCCCCAGACACTCTGGGCCCTACGAGCAGTACTTC.